The source of this T cell receptor beta chain is a study of cytomegalovirus exposure and HLA in healthy donors. Study information: Earlier, 150 million to 200 million T cells were analyzed, and some 120 million unique TCR beta sequences were found among them.

CDR3 length: 14 residues. CDR1 and CDR2 from the germline V gene are SGHRS and YFSETQ. The ends were cut back, 0 bases at V and 3 bases at J, with 10 bases in the middle. The PCR used 60 Vbeta and 13 Jbeta primers. Sequenced by immunoSEQ multiplex PCR; TCRdb stores in-frame clones only, minus some. The table has roughly 200,000 clones, 60% to 80% seen once. This rearrangement joins TRBV5-1 to TRBJ2-7, with a weak D call TRBD2 (6 bases). This TCR was sampled from a woman aged 30 to 39 in good health and CMV-seronegative. The sequencing input was PBMCs. The CDR3 bases are TGCGCCAGCAGCTTGGAGGCGGGGTACTACGAGCAGTACTTC. It specifies CASSLEAGYYEQYF.